This note documents a single TCR beta chain sequence. This clonotype was counted many times. Its antigen is still unknown. There are no base qualities to consult, and no much larger clone falls within one base. The entry originates in a study of T cell repertoires in cytomegalovirus infection (dated by TCRdb to about 2019). Looking at the study overall: Donor HLA type was relevant to the analysis, as public TCR beta signatures indicated carriage of CMV infection together with the matching HLA type. Broad study findings and their caveats: In both this cohort and an independent cohort of more than 350 donors, the cumulative frequency of public TCR beta family members distinguished carriers of CMV infection plus the relevant HLA type. The ex vivo response was dominated by HLA-C-restricted CMV-specific TCR beta clonotypes, which also provided the single most frequent clonotype in two of eight donors.

The germline V gene encodes CDR1 SNHLY and CDR2 FYNNEI. Measured from the cysteine to the phenylalanine, the CDR3 is 13 residues long. Just CDR3 DNA is preserved here, 39 bases in frame from base 1. The V and J ends are trimmed by 4 bases and 8 bases, leaving 14 bases between them. Sequencing was performed on an Illumina HiSeq 1500. TCRdb itself trimmed the public reads at Q25 with fastp, ran MiXCR and retained productive beta chains. CDR3 protein sequences are deduplicated, and each keeps its most common genes and DNA. The sample table lists about 260,000 distinct CDR3 sequences, 9.1% of them with a count of one. Jointly, the top ten make up around 16% of the sample.

Here the chain combines TRBV2 and TRBJ1-2; no confident D gene assignment can be made. The receptor comes from a human donor in good health (CMV status not recorded). Some clones in this sample may be carry-over from other donors' samples. The sequencing input was PBMCs. The CDR3 protein sequence reads: CASSGRREAGYTF. The DNA sequence is as follows: TGTGCCAGCAGTGGTAGGAGGGAGGCCGGCTACACCTTC.